A selection of T cell receptor beta chains follows, all from one sample in a study of blood T cell repertoires in COVID-19. Profiled with immunoSEQ multiplex PCR; TCRdb holds only in-frame clones, not every one. The sample contains about 93,000 clones, 85% to 90% of which appear only once. The source material was peripheral blood. These TCRs come from a human donor with active COVID-19. The donor label of this sample is uncertain. The CDR3 runs from the conserved cysteine through the conserved F or W. The order of the fields is D gene, V gene, clone size, J gene, CDR3 DNA, CDR3 protein. A D gene is named only where the DNA matches it firmly. A row's size may be missing; if present it is once, few, many or a size class.

d_call: TRBD1; v_call: TRBV5-4; clone_size: -; j_call: TRBJ1-2; cdr3_nt: TGTGCCAGCAGCCCCGGGACAGGGGGCTGGGGCTACACCTTC; cdr3_aa: CASSPGTGGWGYTF
d_call: -; v_call: TRBV28; clone_size: -; j_call: TRBJ1-6; cdr3_nt: TGTGCCAGCAGGGAGGGCGGCAACACCCCACCCCTCCACTTT; cdr3_aa: CASREGGNTPPLHF
d_call: -; v_call: TRBV14; clone_size: -; j_call: TRBJ2-7; cdr3_nt: TGTGCCAGCAGCCGAAGACGGGGTTACGAGCAGTACTTC; cdr3_aa: CASSRRRGYEQYF
d_call: TRBD2; v_call: TRBV27; clone_size: -; j_call: TRBJ2-7; cdr3_nt: TGTGCCAGCAGTCCCCGCTCCGCGGGGGGACTATACGAGCAGTACTTC; cdr3_aa: CASSPRSAGGLYEQYF
d_call: -; v_call: TRBV7-2; clone_size: -; j_call: TRBJ2-5; cdr3_nt: TGTGCCAGCAGCTTAGATTCTGGCGGGGGCGGCGAGACCCAGTACTTC; cdr3_aa: CASSLDSGGGGETQYF
d_call: TRBD1; v_call: TRBV3-1/TRBV3-2; clone_size: -; j_call: TRBJ1-1; cdr3_nt: TGTGCCAGCAGCCACGACAGGGGAATCACTGAAGCTTTCTTT; cdr3_aa: CASSHDRGITEAFF
d_call: TRBD2; v_call: TRBV7-2; clone_size: -; j_call: TRBJ2-1; cdr3_nt: TGTGCCAGCAGCCTAACTGCAGCGGGGGGAAGATCCTACAATGAGCAGTTCTTC; cdr3_aa: CASSLTAAGGRSYNEQFF
d_call: -; v_call: TRBV7-8; clone_size: -; j_call: TRBJ1-2; cdr3_nt: TGTGCCAGCAGCTTAGTTACCGACAGTGGCTACACCTTC; cdr3_aa: CASSLVTDSGYTF
d_call: TRBD1; v_call: TRBV27; clone_size: once; j_call: TRBJ2-7; cdr3_nt: TGTGCCAGCAGTCCCGGACAGGGAGGACCCTACGAGCAGTACTTC; cdr3_aa: CASSPGQGGPYEQYF
d_call: TRBD2; v_call: TRBV25-1; clone_size: -; j_call: TRBJ2-3; cdr3_nt: TGTGCCAGCAGTGAGGGGGGGGTCGGCACAGATACGCAGTATTTT; cdr3_aa: CASSEGGVGTDTQYF
d_call: TRBD1; v_call: TRBV7-3; clone_size: -; j_call: TRBJ1-2; cdr3_nt: TGTGCCAGCAGCACGACCGGGACAGGGGGCGATGGCTACACCTTC; cdr3_aa: CASSTTGTGGDGYTF
d_call: TRBD1; v_call: TRBV24-1; clone_size: -; j_call: TRBJ1-1; cdr3_nt: TGTGCCACCGAGGACAGGGGTAATCAGAACACTGAAGCTTTCTTT; cdr3_aa: CATEDRGNQNTEAFF
d_call: -; v_call: TRBV5-1; clone_size: -; j_call: TRBJ1-1; cdr3_nt: TGCGCCAGCAGCTCTTTCGGGAACACTGAAGCTTTCTTT; cdr3_aa: CASSSFGNTEAFF
d_call: -; v_call: TRBV25-1; clone_size: -; j_call: TRBJ1-3; cdr3_nt: TGTGCCAGCAGCTCAACCCGAACAGGGCGCGGAAACACCATATATTTT; cdr3_aa: CASSSTRTGRGNTIYF
d_call: -; v_call: TRBV7-9; clone_size: -; j_call: TRBJ1-1; cdr3_nt: TGTGCCGGGACTAGAAGTACGGGCGCGAACACTGAAGCTTTCTTT; cdr3_aa: CAGTRSTGANTEAFF
d_call: TRBD2; v_call: TRBV2; clone_size: -; j_call: TRBJ2-2; cdr3_nt: TGTGCCAGCAGAAAGGGGACTAGCGGGGGGCCCGCGAACACCGGGGAGCTGTTTTTT; cdr3_aa: CASRKGTSGGPANTGELFF
d_call: TRBD1; v_call: TRBV18; clone_size: -; j_call: TRBJ1-2; cdr3_nt: TGTGCCAGCTCACCGACAGGGGCAAACTATGGCTACACCTTC; cdr3_aa: CASSPTGANYGYTF
d_call: TRBD1; v_call: TRBV9; clone_size: -; j_call: TRBJ1-1; cdr3_nt: TGTGCCAGCACTCAGGGGGCCGATATGAACACTGAAGCTTTCTTT; cdr3_aa: CASTQGADMNTEAFF
d_call: TRBD2; v_call: TRBV5-4; clone_size: -; j_call: TRBJ2-1; cdr3_nt: TGTGCCAGCACCAGCGGGGGGGCTCTTCTTGAGCAGTTCTTC; cdr3_aa: CASTSGGALLEQFF
d_call: -; v_call: TRBV11-2; clone_size: -; j_call: TRBJ1-2; cdr3_nt: TGTGCCAGCAGCTCCAGACAGACAAGTTTCAACTATGGCTACACCTTC; cdr3_aa: CASSSRQTSFNYGYTF
d_call: TRBD2; v_call: TRBV27; clone_size: once; j_call: TRBJ2-5; cdr3_nt: TGTGCCAGCAGTTTGAGGACTAGTAGGCAACGGGAGACCCAGTACTTC; cdr3_aa: CASSLRTSRQRETQYF
d_call: -; v_call: TRBV6-6; clone_size: -; j_call: TRBJ2-7; cdr3_nt: TGTGCCAGCAGACCTACTAGCAGTTCCTACGAGCAGTACTTC; cdr3_aa: CASRPTSSSYEQYF
d_call: -; v_call: TRBV6-6; clone_size: -; j_call: TRBJ2-7; cdr3_nt: TGTGCCAGCAGTCTCGGGGGAAGCTCCTACGAGCAGTACTTC; cdr3_aa: CASSLGGSSYEQYF
d_call: -; v_call: TRBV7-8; clone_size: -; j_call: TRBJ1-4; cdr3_nt: TGTGCCAGCAGCTCACAGGGACCTAATGAAAAACTGTTTTTT; cdr3_aa: CASSSQGPNEKLFF
d_call: -; v_call: TRBV30; clone_size: -; j_call: TRBJ2-3; cdr3_nt: TGTGCCTGGAAATCCATTACGCAGTATTTT; cdr3_aa: CAWKSITQYF
d_call: -; v_call: TRBV13; clone_size: -; j_call: TRBJ1-3; cdr3_nt: TGTGCCAGCAGCTTAGGGGGTGCGGACACCATATATTTT; cdr3_aa: CASSLGGADTIYF
d_call: -; v_call: TRBV2; clone_size: -; j_call: TRBJ1-3; cdr3_nt: TGTGCCAGCAGACGACAGAGAAGATCTGGAAACACCATATATTTT; cdr3_aa: CASRRQRRSGNTIYF
d_call: TRBD1; v_call: TRBV2; clone_size: -; j_call: TRBJ1-5; cdr3_nt: TGTGCCAGCAGTGAATTGAGGACAGGGAATCAGCCCCAGCATTTT; cdr3_aa: CASSELRTGNQPQHF
d_call: TRBD1; v_call: TRBV19; clone_size: few; j_call: TRBJ2-5; cdr3_nt: TGTGCCAGTAGTATAGATGGGCCGACAGGGGGTAAAGAGACCCAGTACTTC; cdr3_aa: CASSIDGPTGGKETQYF
d_call: -; v_call: TRBV9; clone_size: -; j_call: TRBJ1-2; cdr3_nt: TGTGCCAGCAGCGCCAGGCCCGATCGGGGCTACACCTTC; cdr3_aa: CASSARPDRGYTF
d_call: TRBD1; v_call: TRBV9; clone_size: -; j_call: TRBJ2-1; cdr3_nt: TGTGCCAGCAGCGTAGATGTTGGACAGGGGTTCTACAATGAGCAGTTCTTC; cdr3_aa: CASSVDVGQGFYNEQFF
d_call: TRBD1; v_call: TRBV19; clone_size: -; j_call: TRBJ1-2; cdr3_nt: TGTGCCAGTAGTATAACAGGACAGGCACTTGGGGGCTATGGCTACACCTTC; cdr3_aa: CASSITGQALGGYGYTF
d_call: TRBD1; v_call: TRBV14; clone_size: -; j_call: TRBJ2-3; cdr3_nt: TGTGCCAGCAGCCAAGGTCACAGGGGGTTCACGCAGTATTTT; cdr3_aa: CASSQGHRGFTQYF
d_call: -; v_call: TRBV7-9; clone_size: once; j_call: TRBJ2-3; cdr3_nt: TGTGCCAGCAGACCCTTTATGACTAACACAGATACGCAGTATTTT; cdr3_aa: CASRPFMTNTDTQYF
d_call: -; v_call: TRBV5-6; clone_size: -; j_call: TRBJ2-7; cdr3_nt: TGTGCCAGCAGCTTGAGTGGAGGGCTCGGCCACGAGCAGTACTTC; cdr3_aa: CASSLSGGLGHEQYF